This TCR beta chain was identified during a study of blood T cell repertoires in COVID-19. Study background: Sites across the United States, Italy and Spain contributed samples from acute and convalescent COVID-19. From T cells, B-cell-depleted T cells, or PBMCs came the material, which was cDNA or gDNA.

The CDR3 runs to 14 residues. The junction had 6 bases not matched to a gene; V was cut back by 6 bases and J by 2 bases. The germline V gene has CDR1 MNHEY and CDR2 SMNVEV (reference sequence). The data were produced by immunoSEQ multiplex PCR, yet TCRdb's version contains in-frame clones alone and is incomplete. The repertoire includes fewer than 400,000 clones, around 87% of them detected once, and 3% sits in the top ten. This chain links TRBV27 with TRBJ2-7, with 8 nucleotides matching TRBD2. Sequences were obtained from peripheral blood. This clonotype was obtained from a human donor in a cohort sampled during active COVID-19. CDR3 sequence reads: CASRHGGETYEQYF. As DNA, the CDR3 is TGTGCCAGCAGGCACGGGGGGGAGACCTACGAGCAGTACTTC.